The 15 T cell receptor beta chains presented below share a single source sample, sequenced in a study of cytomegalovirus exposure and HLA in healthy donors. Both 60 Vbeta primers and 13 Jbeta primers went into the PCR. Profiling relied on immunoSEQ multiplex PCR, and the TCRdb table lists in-frame clones only, not all of them. Here the sample spans around 150,000 clones, approximately 80% being singletons. Sequenced sample: PBMCs. The receptors here all came from a woman in her 40s in good health and CMV-seronegative.

The chain has TRBV5-7 and TRBJ2-1, with 10 bases identical to TRBD2. TRBV5-7 is noted as an ORF with a role that remains uncertain. J was trimmed by 5 bases and V by 1 base; bases with no gene match: 6. This CDR3 comprises 16 residues. The CDR3 bases are TGTGCCAGCAGCTTGCTGAGGCTAGCGGGGGACAATGAGCAGTTCTTC. Protein sequence: CASSLLRLAGDNEQFF.

The genes are TRBV27 and TRBJ2-3; the match to TRBD2 covers 8 bases. The CDR3 runs to 14 residues. Germline lookup yields CDR1 MNHEY and CDR2 SMNVEV (reference sequence). V was clipped by 2 bases and J by 6 bases; unmatched bases: 4. In DNA form, the CDR3 reads TGTGCCAGCAGTTTAAGACTAGCGAGTGATACGCAGTATTTT. This gives the protein CASSLRLASDTQYF.

The chain joins TRBV7-8 to TRBJ2-1; the D gene is possibly TRBD2 (7 bases). The V end was cut by 6 bases, the J end by 7 bases, with 19 bases between. The germline V gene encodes CDR1 SGHVS and CDR2 FQNEAQ. The CDR3 runs to 15 residues. The CDR3 region is CASRDWGGGGNEQFF. Here the CDR3 DNA reads TGTGCCAGCAGAGACTGGGGGGGCGGTGGGAATGAGCAGTTCTTC.

Details on this clone: Other DNA sequences in this sample translate to the same CDR3. The genes are TRBV7-3 and TRBJ2-7, with 8 bases that match TRBD2. The CDR3 totals 16 residues. Trimming took 2 bases from V and 0 from J; bases not matched to a gene: 6. CDR1 and CDR2 from the germline V gene are SGHTA and FQGTGA. CDR3 nucleotides: TGTGCCAGCAGCTTACAACCAGCGGGGGCCTCCTACGAGCAGTACTTC. It is translated as CASSLQPAGASYEQYF.

The V call is TRBV10-3, the J call TRBJ2-7, with TRBD1 as a possible D gene (5 bases). V lost 6 bases to trimming and J lost 3 bases, with 9 bases between them. The CDR3 contains 12 residues. Germline-derived CDR1 and CDR2 are ENHRY and SYGVKD. DNA for the CDR3: TGTGCCATCAGCCAACAGGACTACGAGCAGTACTTC. Amino acids: CAISQQDYEQYF.

The V and J genes are TRBV9 and TRBJ2-1; D might be TRBD2 (5 bases). The germline CDR1 and CDR2 sequences are SGDLS and YYNGEE. V lost 5 bases, J lost 8 bases, and 14 bases lay in between. There are 13 residues in the CDR3. CDR3 region: CASSRSGMDEQFF. CDR3 in DNA: TGTGCCAGCAGTAGGTCGGGAATGGATGAGCAGTTCTTC. The full variable domain, rest sourced from reference TRBV9 and TRBJ2-1, is DSGVTQTPKHLITATGQRVTLRCSPRSGDLSVYWYQQSLDQGLQFLIQYYNGEERAKGNILERFSAQQFPDLHSELNLSSLELGDSALYFCASSRSGMDEQFFGPGTRLTVL.

There are a few counts of this clone. The chain combines TRBV10-3 with TRBJ2-7; TRBD1 aligns across 10 bases. The CDR3 sequence is 14 residues long. CDR1 and CDR2 (germline): ENHRY, SYGVKD. The trim removed 5 bases at V and 4 bases at J, leaving 5 bases unmatched. CDR3 nucleotide sequence: TGTGCCATCAGTAAGGGACAGGGGAAATACGAGCAGTACTTC. Its translation: CAISKGQGKYEQYF.

This clone was seen more than once but under ten times. The chain carries TRBV15 and TRBJ2-2; D not resolved. Germline CDR1 and CDR2: LNHNV and YYDKDF (reference sequence). The CDR3 has 15 amino acids. Trimming shortened V by 2 bases and J by 0 bases, and 7 bases separated the two germline ends. The CDR3 DNA is TGTGCCACCAGCAGATCAGATACGAACACCGGGGAGCTGTTTTTT. Amino acid sequence: CATSRSDTNTGELFF.

The chain joins TRBV4-3 to TRBJ2-1; 8 bases are shared with TRBD2. The CDR3 is 16 residues long. Germline V gene sequence: CDR1 LGHNA, CDR2 YSLEER. Trimming at V came to 0 bases and at J to 6 bases, leaving 7 bases not matched to a gene. CDR3 region: CASSQDISGSSNEQFF. The CDR3 DNA is TGCGCCAGCAGCCAAGATATCAGCGGGAGCTCCAATGAGCAGTTCTTC.

This clone was counted a few times. The junction shows a germline mismatch at one end, possibly a read error. The V gene is TRBV28, the J gene TRBJ2-6, with D possibly being TRBD1 (5 bases). CDR1 and CDR2 from the germline V gene are MDHEN and SYDVKM. The CDR3 is 15 residues long. The DNA of the CDR3 is TGTGCCAGCAGTTTTTTCGGCTCTGGGGCCAACGGCCTGACTTTC. Translating gives CASSFFGSGANGLTF.

This rearrangement joins TRBV27 to TRBJ1-3; 7 bases match TRBD1. This CDR3 has 15 residues. Trimming removed 2 bases from V and 5 bases from J; junction bases left unmatched: 6. The germline gives CDR1 MNHEY, CDR2 SMNVEV (reference sequence). CDR3 in amino acids: CASSLTGGQRNTIYF. In nucleotides, the CDR3 is TGTGCCAGCAGTTTAACCGGGGGACAGCGAAACACCATATATTTT.

This chain links TRBV2 with TRBJ1-5; the match to TRBD1 covers 10 bases. The germline V gene has CDR1 SNHLY and CDR2 FYNNEI. J gave up 4 bases and V 5 bases, and 5 bases lay outside the gene matches. The CDR3 loop spans 15 amino acids. The CDR3 sequence is CASSQDRGRNQPQHF. The CDR3 nucleotides are TGTGCCAGCAGTCAAGACAGGGGGCGAAATCAGCCCCAGCATTTT.

A few counts support this clone. The genes are TRBV5-4 and TRBJ2-1; perhaps TRBD2 as D (7 bases). Trimming took 1 base from V and 5 from J, leaving 13 bases between them. Germline values: CDR1 SGHNT, CDR2 YYREEE (reference sequence). The CDR3 loop spans 15 amino acids. CDR3 sequence: CASSLMRGGNNEQFF. Here the CDR3 DNA reads TGTGCCAGCAGCTTGATGAGGGGGGGGAACAATGAGCAGTTCTTC.

The chain recombines TRBV21-1 with TRBJ2-4; the D call in the table, TRBD2, was not verified against the DNA. TRBV21-1 is a pseudogene segment. The CDR3 consists of 14 residues. The CDR3 region has the DNA TGTGCCAGCAATGCGGGCCTAGCCAAAAACATTCAGTACTTC. The encoded protein is CASNAGLAKNIQYF.

This chain joins TRBV11-2 and TRBJ2-2; TRBD1 might be the D (6 bases). V was trimmed by 5 bases and J by 7 bases, leaving 11 bases between them. Germline V lookup: CDR1 SGHAT, CDR2 FQNNGV. The CDR3 has 13 residues. CDR3 DNA sequence: TGTGCCAGCAGCCCCAGGGGCCGCGGGGAGCTGTTTTTT. It codes for CASSPRGRGELFF.